This TCR beta chain was retrieved from a study of blood T cells in healthy people across ages. Study-wide findings and caveats: It was held that diversity estimates obtained from one million T cells represented underestimates.

Sample-barcoded 5' priming and a J-beta primer mix drove a second PCR of 7 to 11 cycles. CDR3-containing paired-end reads numbered at least 2.5 million in each sample. Using its own MiXCR run on the 5' RACE reads, TCRdb lists one record per CDR3 protein. The repertoire holds around 710,000 distinct CDR3 sequences, with 43% as singletons. For this clonotype: Its target is unknown.

CDR1 LGHNA and CDR2 YNFKEQ come from the germline V gene. The length of the CDR3 is 15 residues. V lost 3 bases and J lost 4, with 12 bases in between. The receptor was derived from a woman aged 60-75 years in good health. The chain joins TRBV4-2 to TRBJ1-4, with D maybe TRBD1 (5 bases). The source material was blood. CDR3 sequence (DNA): TGTGCCAGCAGCCATGACCGGGACCTTAATGAAAAACTGTTTTTT. Its protein is CASSHDRDLNEKLFF.